A single TCR beta chain is shown here with its context. This CDR3 has 16 amino acids. Germline-derived CDR1 and CDR2 are SGHRS and YFSETQ. The trim removed 0 bases at V and 4 bases at J, leaving 5 bases unmatched. Data came from immunoSEQ multiplex PCR; TCRdb stores just in-frame clones and leaves some out. The sample has about 72,000 clones, around nine tenths seen once. This record belongs to a study of technical replicates of blood from a few donors. V gene TRBV5-1 combines with J gene TRBJ1-1; 11 nucleotides align to TRBD1. This receptor was taken from a human donor in good health. The material sequenced was T cells isolated from PBMCs. The chain's CDR3 is CASSLGTGGASTEAFF. The CDR3 nucleotides read TGCGCCAGCAGCTTGGGGACAGGGGGCGCTTCCACTGAAGCTTTCTTT.